The entry below gives a single T cell receptor beta chain sequence along with its context. As yet, its antigen is unknown. The data were taken from a study of CD8+ T cells in alopecia areata. Following RNA extraction, reverse transcription yielded cDNA that acted as the sequencing template. Only in-frame clones appear in the TCRdb table, and some are missing; sequencing was by immunoSEQ multiplex PCR. The table has 170,000 or so clones, 50% to 75% seen once; the top ten hold approximately 14%. Broader study findings: For lesional scalp, especially alopecia totalis/universalis, clonality was higher than in normal scalp.

The CDR3 runs 14 residues. V lost 6 bases to trimming and J lost 5 bases, with 16 bases between them. Germline loops: CDR1 MNHEY, CDR2 SVGAGI. The receptor was isolated from a human donor with alopecia areata. The genes are TRBV6-5 and TRBJ1-2, with D possibly TRBD1 on 5 matching bases. This specimen was CD4+ T cells sorted from blood, taken at week 0. The CDR3 DNA reads as TGTGCCAGCAGACGACTCTCAGGGATATATGGCTACACCTTC. Translated: CASRRLSGIYGYTF.